Each of the 27 T cell receptor beta chains below was sequenced from the same sample in a study of early T cells in non-severe SARS-CoV-2 infection. TCRdb reprocessed the 5' RACE reads with MiXCR, giving one entry per CDR3 protein. Of 50,000 to 60,000 distinct CDR3 sequences in the sample, around 10% are singletons; the top ten hold around 3.6%. Material: whole blood, obtained at baseline. The receptors come from an adult who was a healthcare worker with PCR-confirmed SARS-CoV-2 infection or an uninfected control (not recorded which).

A note on this clonotype: Germline is not matched at one junction end, which may reflect a read error. This chain links TRBV3-1 with TRBJ1-3; tentatively, D is TRBD1 (5 bases). The CDR3 spans 17 residues. The germline V gene encodes CDR1 LGHDT and CDR2 YNNKEL (reference sequence). The CDR3 reads CASTQGRPGRSGNTIYF. The CDR3 DNA reads TGTGCCAGCACCCAAGGTCGTCCAGGGCGGTCTGGAAACACCATATATTTT.

There are a few counts of this clonotype. The chain's CDR3 is CSARDRSYEQYF. CDR3 nucleotide sequence: TGCAGTGCTCGGGACCGATCCTACGAGCAGTACTTC. This chain connects TRBV20-1 to TRBJ2-7; D may be TRBD1 or TRBD2 (5 bases each). Germline V CDR1 and CDR2: DFQATT, SNEGSKA (reference sequence). CDR3 length equals 12 residues. Trimming took 5 bases from V and 1 from J, leaving 9 bases between them.

This clonotype was observed at least ten times. The gene calls are TRBV25-1 and TRBJ2-1; D remains ambiguous. Germline V gene lookup returns CDR1 MGHDK and CDR2 SYGVNS. The CDR3 sequence is 11 residues long. V was trimmed by 4 bases and J by 14 bases, leaving 12 bases between them. Here the CDR3 DNA reads TGTGCCAGCAGTGTACGTCTTACGGAGTTCTTC. It translates to CASSVRLTEFF. The full variable domain, rest sourced from reference TRBV25-1 and TRBJ2-1, is EADIYQTPRYLVIGTGKKITLECSQTMGHDKMYWYQQDPGMELHLIHYSYGVNSTEKGDLSSESTVSRIRTEHFPLTLESARPSHTSQYLCASSVRLTEFFGPGTRLTVL.

This chain uses TRBV5-1 with TRBJ2-1; 8 bases fit TRBD2. The CDR3 is 15 residues long. Germline V lookup: CDR1 SGHRS, CDR2 YFSETQ. Trimming cost V 7 bases and J 3 bases; bases outside gene matches: 9. The CDR3 DNA reads TGCGCCAGCCACCTATCCAGCGGGAGCTACAATGAGCAGTTCTTC. This codes for CASHLSSGSYNEQFF.

This clonotype appeared many times. The V gene is TRBV11-1, the J gene TRBJ2-1; 7 nucleotides agree with TRBD1. This CDR3 comprises 14 residues. Germline V gene lookup returns CDR1 SGHAT and CDR2 FQDESV (reference sequence). V shed 1 base and J 9 bases; nucleotides not matched to a gene: 6. The CDR3 DNA reads TGTGCCAGCAGCTTAGGACAGGGCCTCGGTGAGCAGTTCTTC. This translates into CASSLGQGLGEQFF.

This clonotype was seen more than once but under ten times. The chain recombines TRBV20-1 with TRBJ2-3, with D possibly being TRBD1 (6 bases). The CDR3 loop spans 14 amino acids. CDR1 and CDR2 from the germline V gene are DFQATT and SNEGSKA (reference sequence). V was clipped by 6 bases and J by 7 bases, with 20 bases between them. The CDR3 nucleotides read TGCAGTGCCCGGGACAATTCGAAGACCCATACGCAGTATTTT. Translating gives CSARDNSKTHTQYF.

The chain links TRBV12-3 or TRBV12-4 to TRBJ1-1, with D maybe TRBD1 (5 bases). Trimming removed 4 bases from V and 8 bases from J, with 14 bases in between. The CDR3 sequence is 13 residues long. CDR3 nucleotides: TGTGCCAGCAGTTCCAATAGGGGCCGAGAAGCTTTCTTT. This gives the protein CASSSNRGREAFF.

This chain connects TRBV7-3 to TRBJ2-1, with D perhaps being TRBD1 or TRBD2 (6 bases each). With 4 bases removed from V and 5 bases from J, the gap between germline ends came to 15 bases. Germline CDR1 is SGHTA and CDR2 is FQGTGA. This CDR3 has 15 residues. CDR3 region: CASSSIGGLDNEQFF. The CDR3 DNA reads as TGTGCCAGCAGCTCAATTGGGGGGCTCGACAATGAGCAGTTCTTC.

There are a few counts of this clonotype. The genes are TRBV19 and TRBJ2-7; the D is unclear. Trimming cost V 3 bases and J 6 bases, with 15 bases left between them. This CDR3 comprises 14 residues. Germline CDR1 and CDR2: LNHDA and SQIVND (reference sequence). CDR3 sequence: CASSIRVLAAEQYF. The CDR3 bases are TGTGCCAGTAGTATTCGCGTATTGGCCGCCGAGCAGTACTTC.

The V and J genes are TRBV20-1 and TRBJ2-3; no definite D call. Germline V CDR1 and CDR2: DFQATT, SNEGSKA (reference sequence). The CDR3 runs to 14 residues. Trimming took 4 bases from V and 4 from J, leaving 15 bases between them. The CDR3 nucleotides are TGCAGTGCTATGGGTCAGTGGGCGGCAGATACGCAGTATTTT. Its translation: CSAMGQWAADTQYF.

The chain carries TRBV7-6 and TRBJ2-2; no clear D. Trimming removed 0 bases at V and 0 bases at J, with 8 bases between. Germline V gene sequence: CDR1 SGHVS, CDR2 FNYEAQ. The CDR3 runs to 16 residues. The CDR3 DNA is TGTGCCAGCAGCTTAGCGGGCCCAACGAACACCGGGGAGCTGTTTTTT. Translated: CASSLAGPTNTGELFF.

The chain employs TRBV21-1 and TRBJ1-3; the D call of TRBD1 is as the table states it, not checked on the DNA. TRBV21-1 is classified as a pseudogene. This CDR3 spans 17 amino acids. This chain's CDR3 is CASSKWGRGCPGNTIYF. CDR3 nucleotide sequence: TGTGCCAGCAGCAAATGGGGCAGGGGTTGCCCTGGAAACACCATATATTTT.

This clonotype has a count of ten or more. This sequence joins TRBV7-6 and TRBJ2-7; possible D gene TRBD2, 6 bases. CDR1 SGHVS and CDR2 FNYEAQ come from the germline V gene. The CDR3 totals 16 residues. The V gene lost 5 bases and the J gene lost 5 bases, with 22 bases spanning the gap. The CDR3: CASSPRDPLRGNEQYF. The CDR3 DNA sequence: TGTGCCAGCAGCCCCCGGGACCCACTTCGGGGGAACGAGCAGTACTTC. The full variable domain, completed using reference TRBV7-6 and TRBJ2-7, is GAGVSQSPRYKVTKRGQDVALRCDPISGHVSLYWYRQALGQGPEFLTYFNYEAQQDKSGLPNDRFSAERPEGSISTLTIQRTEQRDSAMYRCASSPRDPLRGNEQYFGPGTRLTVT.

This chain's CDR3 is CASSPGAPGGQPQHF. CDR3 sequence (DNA): TGTGCCAGCTCACCTGGCGCACCAGGGGGACAGCCCCAGCATTTT. The chain couples TRBV18 to TRBJ1-5, with TRBD1 matching 7 bases. Germline loops: CDR1 KGHSH, CDR2 LQKENI. CDR3 size: 15 residues. J lost 7 bases, V lost 3 bases, and 9 bases had no gene match.

The genes are TRBV5-1 and TRBJ2-1; 10 positions agree with TRBD2. CDR3 size: 17 residues. The germline V gene has CDR1 SGHRS and CDR2 YFSETQ. V shed 0 bases, J shed 4 bases, and the junction held 7 bases outside the gene matches. This CDR3 is CASSLAGLAGAYNEQFF. The CDR3 coding sequence is TGCGCCAGCAGCTTGGCAGGCCTAGCGGGGGCGTACAATGAGCAGTTCTTC.

This clonotype was found a few times. CDR3 nucleotides: TGTGCCAGCAGCGGGGACAGGGGTCACACCGGGGAGCTGTTTTTT. Translated: CASSGDRGHTGELFF. The chain is built from TRBV7-6 and TRBJ2-2; 10 bases fit TRBD1. Germline V lookup: CDR1 SGHVS, CDR2 FNYEAQ. The CDR3 is 15 residues long. With 5 bases clipped from V and 3 bases from J, the junction kept 3 bases outside the gene matches.

The rearrangement uses TRBV19 and TRBJ2-1, with TRBD2 matching 9 bases. V lost 7 bases, J lost 9 bases, and 10 bases stayed unmatched. The CDR3 consists of 14 residues. The germline CDR1 and CDR2 sequences are LNHDA and SQIVND (reference sequence). The CDR3 is CASTQGLALGEQFF. In DNA, the CDR3 is TGTGCCAGTACCCAGGGACTAGCCTTGGGTGAGCAGTTCTTC.

This clonotype was seen more than once but under ten times. The rearrangement uses TRBV6-6 and TRBJ2-1, with TRBD1 matching over 10 bases. Germline V gene sequence: CDR1 MNHNY, CDR2 SVGAGI (reference sequence). Trimming cost V 6 bases and J 5 bases; bases outside gene matches: 4. The CDR3 is 14 amino acids. The CDR3 region is CASRDRGRNNEQFF. DNA for the CDR3: TGTGCCAGCAGAGACAGGGGGCGGAACAATGAGCAGTTCTTC.

This clonotype came up a few times. V gene TRBV11-2 combines with J gene TRBJ1-4, with 10 nucleotides matching TRBD1. The J segment lost 5 bases and the V segment lost 4 bases, leaving 1 base of the junction unmatched. The CDR3 loop spans 14 amino acids. Germline lookup yields CDR1 SGHAT and CDR2 FQNNGV. The CDR3 DNA reads as TGTGCCAGCAGCTCGACAGGGGGCAATGAAAAACTGTTTTTT. It translates to CASSSTGGNEKLFF.

This clonotype occurred once. The genes are TRBV19 and TRBJ2-2; TRBD1 is a possible D gene (6 bases). Trimming stripped 2 bases from V and 6 bases from J, with 7 bases between. The CDR3 runs to 13 residues. Germline lookup yields CDR1 LNHDA and CDR2 SQIVND (reference sequence). Here the CDR3 reads CASSINRAGELFF. CDR3 nucleotide sequence: TGTGCCAGTAGTATAAACAGGGCCGGGGAGCTGTTTTTT.

This rearrangement joins TRBV7-9 to TRBJ1-2; 9 bases are shared with TRBD1. With 5 bases clipped from V and 3 bases from J, the junction kept 7 bases outside the gene matches. The CDR3 is made up of 15 amino acids. CDR1 and CDR2 from the germline V gene are SEHNR and FQNEAQ (reference sequence). CDR3 in DNA: TGTGCCAGCAGCACGGACAGGGGAGAGGACTATGGCTACACCTTC. It translates to CASSTDRGEDYGYTF.

In its sample, this clonotype was seen many times. V is TRBV5-1 and J is TRBJ2-1, with TRBD1 matching over 9 bases. V dropped 4 bases and J dropped 9; count of bases not matched to a gene: 8. The CDR3 spans 14 residues. The germline V gene encodes CDR1 SGHRS and CDR2 YFSETQ. The CDR3 loop is CASSPYRGLGEQFF. CDR3 coding DNA: TGCGCCAGCAGCCCCTACAGGGGGCTTGGTGAGCAGTTCTTC. The whole variable domain, remainder taken from reference TRBV5-1 and TRBJ2-1, is KAGVTQTPRYLIKTRGQQVTLSCSPISGHRSVSWYQQTPGQGLQFLFEYFSETQRNKGNFPGRFSGRQFSNSRSEMNVSTLELGDSALYLCASSPYRGLGEQFFGPGTRLTVL.

V usage is TRBV29-1 and J usage is TRBJ2-5; 7 positions agree with TRBD1. With V trimmed by 5 bases and J by 2 bases, 2 bases remained unmatched. The CDR3 totals 12 residues. Per the germline V gene, CDR1 is SQVTM and CDR2 is ANQGSEA. CDR3 coding DNA: TGCAGCGTTAGGACAGGACAAGAGACCCAGTACTTC. Translating gives CSVRTGQETQYF. Variable domain in full (rest from reference TRBV29-1 and TRBJ2-5): SAVISQKPSRDICQRGTSLTIQCQVDSQVTMMFWYRQQPGQSLTLIATANQGSEATYESGFVIDKFPISRPNLTFSTLTVSNMSPEDSSIYLCSVRTGQETQYFGPGTRLLVL.

This rearrangement joins TRBV6-2 or TRBV6-3 to TRBJ2-2; TRBD2 is a possible D gene (6 bases). The CDR3 totals 14 residues. V was trimmed by 7 bases and J by 7 bases, leaving 16 bases between them. CDR1 and CDR2 (germline): MNHEY, SVGEGT. CDR3 protein: CASNPLGGIGELFF. The CDR3 nucleotides read TGTGCCAGCAACCCTCTCGGGGGAATCGGGGAGCTGTTTTTT.

This clonotype was recorded many times. The chain uses TRBV7-2 and TRBJ1-2, with no clear D. This CDR3 has 14 amino acids. V was pared by 0 bases and J by 6 bases, with 11 bases between. CDR1 and CDR2 (germline): SGHTA, FQGNSA. CDR3 sequence (DNA): TGTGCCAGCAGCTTAGCGGGTCCTGGAGATGGCTACACCTTC. Amino acids: CASSLAGPGDGYTF.

In its sample, this clonotype was seen a few times. The chain recombines TRBV7-9 with TRBJ2-7; D is possibly TRBD1 (6 bases). The CDR3 has 12 amino acids. The germline gives CDR1 SEHNR, CDR2 FQNEAQ (reference sequence). V was clipped by 6 bases and J by 3 bases, with 9 bases between them. This CDR3 is CASSIGGYEQYF. The CDR3, as DNA: TGTGCCAGCAGTATAGGGGGCTACGAGCAGTACTTC.

This clonotype was seen many times. This chain links TRBV20-1 with TRBJ2-1; the D is unclear. The CDR3 runs to 16 residues. From germline, CDR1 is DFQATT and CDR2 SNEGSKA (reference sequence). The V gene lost 6 bases and the J gene lost 0 bases, with 18 bases spanning the gap. This CDR3 is CSALRMVQSSYNEQFF. CDR3 in DNA: TGCAGTGCCCTCCGTATGGTTCAGAGCTCCTACAATGAGCAGTTCTTC.